The clone carrying this T cell receptor beta chain was counted a few times. The antigen is undetermined. cDNA libraries of TCR beta carried unique molecular identifiers. TCRdb re-called the PCR reads through MiXCR, storing one row per CDR3 protein. The sample shows hundreds of thousands of distinct CDR3 sequences, under 70% of them seen only once. This specimen belongs to a study of post-analysis software for immune sequencing data. Study-wide context: The disease courses covered relapsing-remitting, secondary progressive and progressive-relapsing multiple sclerosis.

The CDR3 is made up of 13 amino acids. From germline, CDR1 is SEHNR and CDR2 FQNEAQ (reference sequence). Study conclusions and caveats: About 5 TRBV segments (TRBV5-6, TRBV5-1 and TRBV20-1 among them) occurred more frequently in patients than in controls. Samples prepared in the same batch strongly co-clustered by F measure.

V is TRBV7-9 and J is TRBJ2-5, with 9 bases matching TRBD1. The J call may be faulty, since TRBJ2-7 better matches the DNA end. The sequence derives from a girl aged 10 to 17 with multiple sclerosis. Sequencing was done on a sample of blood. The CDR3, as DNA: TGTGCCAGCAGCTCCTCGGGACAGGGCGAGCAGTACTTC. Translating gives CASSSSGQGEQYF.